This TCR beta chain was recorded in a study of identical twins. With respect to this clonotype: No antigen is known for it.

TCRdb fed the 5' RACE reads into MiXCR, producing one record per CDR3 protein. Among under 900,000 distinct CDR3 sequences listed, 12% were seen once. General observations from the study: Model-predicted out-of-frame TCR alpha sharing fell below observed values in monozygotic twins.

Trimming at V came to 7 bases and at J to 6 bases, leaving 9 bases not matched to a gene. Germline V gene data show CDR1 as SNHLY and CDR2 as FYNNEI. The CDR3 loop spans 14 amino acids. The same sample was also used in a study of yellow fever vaccine responses in identical twins. That source notes: Twins' vaccine T cell response reportedly gave the appearance of partial convergence and partial personalization.

This sequence joins TRBV2 and TRBJ2-1, with 7 nucleotides matching TRBD1. The sample consisted of PBMCs. The sequence came from a woman aged 18 to 35 in good health. CDR3 loop: CASTEGALGNEQFF. The DNA of the CDR3 is TGTGCCAGCACCGAGGGGGCACTCGGCAATGAGCAGTTCTTC.